These 19 T cell receptor beta chains came from one sample sequenced in a study of CD8 T cells in Susac syndrome. Random hexamers primed reverse transcription of roughly 0.5 to 1 ug RNA. TCRdb reanalysed the immunoSEQ multiplex PCR reads using MiXCR and keeps one entry per CDR3 protein. The data hold 120,000 or so distinct CDR3 sequences, with roughly 95% observed a single time. The sample consisted of CD4+ T cells from PBMCs. These receptors came from a human donor with Susac syndrome.

The chain employs TRBV30 and TRBJ1-4; 7 positions agree with TRBD1. The CDR3 is 14 amino acids. The junction had 8 bases not matched to a gene; V was cut back by 2 bases and J by 8 bases. Germline CDR1 and CDR2: GTSNPN and SVGIG (reference sequence). Here the CDR3 reads CAWSLTGIGEKLFF. The CDR3 coding sequence is TGTGCCTGGAGTCTGACAGGGATCGGGGAAAAACTGTTTTTT.

The rearrangement uses TRBV20-1 and TRBJ2-5, with 7 bases matching TRBD2. This CDR3 region has 13 residues. The germline CDR1 and CDR2 sequences are DFQATT and SNEGSKA (reference sequence). The trim removed 3 bases at V and 5 bases at J, leaving 6 bases unmatched. The CDR3: CSARAGVGETQYF. DNA for the CDR3: TGCAGTGCTAGGGCGGGAGTCGGTGAGACCCAGTACTTC.

The chain links TRBV4-2 to TRBJ2-1, with TRBD2 identical over 10 bases. CDR3 length equals 18 residues. CDR1 is LGHNA, CDR2 YNFKEQ, per germline. Trimming cost V 0 bases and J 0 bases; bases outside gene matches: 5. CDR3 amino acids: CASSQDESSGSSYNEQFF. The CDR3 coding sequence is TGTGCCAGCAGCCAAGATGAATCTAGCGGGAGCTCCTACAATGAGCAGTTCTTC.

The rearrangement uses TRBV6-5 and TRBJ2-5; possibly TRBD1 for D (6 bases). The germline V and J ends were trimmed by 5 bases and 5 bases, with 12 bases remaining between them. The CDR3 is made up of 13 amino acids. Germline V CDR1 and CDR2: MNHEY, SVGAGI. The CDR3 spells CASSITGKETQYF. The CDR3 DNA is TGTGCCAGCAGTATAACAGGGAAGGAGACCCAGTACTTC.

V usage is TRBV5-1 and J usage is TRBJ2-7; D unresolved. This CDR3 region has 14 residues. Trimming removed 1 base at V and 2 bases at J, with 10 bases between. Germline V gene lookup returns CDR1 SGHRS and CDR2 YFSETQ. The CDR3 loop reads CASSLQGPTYEQYF. Here the CDR3 DNA reads TGCGCCAGCAGCTTGCAAGGGCCCACCTACGAGCAGTACTTC.

The CDR3 loop is CASSPEWWETQYF. For the CDR3, the DNA is TGTGCCAGCAGCCCGGAGTGGTGGGAGACCCAGTACTTC. The chain couples TRBV9 to TRBJ2-5; no clear D. Between the trimmed V and J ends, which lost 4 bases and 5 bases, there was a span of 12 bases. Germline V CDR1 and CDR2: SGDLS, YYNGEE. This CDR3 contains 13 residues.

The sample holds one count of this clonotype. This chain links TRBV30 with TRBJ1-2; tentatively, D is TRBD1 (5 bases). V was shortened by 3 bases and J by 0 bases, with 11 bases between the two germline ends. The germline CDR1 and CDR2 sequences are GTSNPN and SVGIG (reference sequence). The CDR3 consists of 14 residues. CDR3 residues: CAWRVKGTNYGYTF. CDR3 DNA sequence: TGTGCCTGGAGAGTAAAGGGGACTAACTATGGCTACACCTTC.

The table lists this clonotype with a count of one. The chain links TRBV12-3 or TRBV12-4 to TRBJ1-2, with TRBD1 as a possible D gene (5 bases). The CDR3 is 15 residues long. V shed 0 bases and J shed 6 bases, with 14 bases lying between them. CDR3 coding DNA: TGTGCCAGCAGTTTAGCGGGGGTCGAAGTTCATGGCTACACCTTC. Its protein product is CASSLAGVEVHGYTF.

The genes are TRBV7-2 and TRBJ2-5; a weak D match, TRBD2 (5 bases). The V and J ends lost 2 bases and 5 bases respectively, with 15 bases between them. This CDR3 region has 15 residues. Germline V lookup: CDR1 SGHTA, CDR2 FQGNSA. This CDR3 reads CASSLMGENSETQYF. The CDR3 DNA is TGTGCCAGCAGCTTAATGGGAGAGAACTCGGAGACCCAGTACTTC.

The rearrangement links TRBV19 to TRBJ1-5; D is unclear. Trimming stripped 3 bases from V and 1 base from J, with 10 bases between. Germline V lookup: CDR1 LNHDA, CDR2 SQIVND (reference sequence). The CDR3 length is 15 residues. This CDR3 reads CASSIGQTSNQPQHF. CDR3 DNA sequence: TGTGCCAGTAGTATTGGGCAGACAAGCAATCAGCCCCAGCATTTT.

This clonotype was seen more than once but under ten times. This chain uses TRBV30 with TRBJ1-2; D unresolved. V lost 3 bases and J lost 8, with 19 bases in between. The CDR3 loop spans 14 amino acids. Germline V gene sequence: CDR1 GTSNPN, CDR2 SVGIG (reference sequence). CDR3 sequence (DNA): TGTGCCTGGAGCGGTGATCGAATAACGGACGGCTACACCTTC. Translation gives CAWSGDRITDGYTF. Using reference TRBV30 and TRBJ1-2 for the parts outside the CDR3, the full variable domain is SQTIHQWPATLVQPVGSPLSLECTVEGTSNPNLYWYRQAAGRGLQLLFYSVGIGQISSEVPQNLSASRPQDRQFILSSKKLLLSDSGFYLCAWSGDRITDGYTFGSGTRLTVV.

V is TRBV18 and J is TRBJ2-7, with 11 nucleotides matching TRBD2. The CDR3 loop spans 15 amino acids. The junction had 6 bases not matched to a gene; V was cut back by 5 bases and J by 3 bases. Germline V gives CDR1 KGHSH, CDR2 LQKENI. CDR3 coding DNA: TGTGCCAGCTCAGCTACTAGCGGGAGCTTCTACGAGCAGTACTTC. Amino acids: CASSATSGSFYEQYF. Full variable domain (outside the CDR3, taken from reference TRBV18 and TRBJ2-7): NAGVMQNPRHLVRRRGQEARLRCSPMKGHSHVYWYRQLPEEGLKFMVYLQKENIIDESGMPKERFSAEFPKEGPSILRIQQVVRGDSAAYFCASSATSGSFYEQYFGPGTRLTVT.

The chain carries TRBV20-1 and TRBJ2-7; possible D gene TRBD1, 5 bases. The germline CDR1 and CDR2 sequences are DFQATT and SNEGSKA (reference sequence). CDR3 length equals 12 residues. For the CDR3, the DNA is TGCGGCGTGGGGCTGAACTCCTACGAGCAGTACTTC. This codes for CGVGLNSYEQYF.

This chain joins TRBV6-5 and TRBJ2-3; maybe TRBD1 (6 bases). The CDR3 runs to 17 residues. With 0 bases removed from V and 1 base from J, the gap between germline ends came to 14 bases. Germline V gene data show CDR1 as MNHEY and CDR2 as SVGAGI. CDR3 coding DNA: TGTGCCAGCAGTTACTCGTCTACAGGGATGGGCACAGATACGCAGTATTTT. As protein: CASSYSSTGMGTDTQYF.

This clonotype was detected only once. The chain links TRBV2 to TRBJ2-5, with 13 bases identical to TRBD2. Germline V gene lookup returns CDR1 SNHLY and CDR2 FYNNEI. CDR3 size: 17 residues. Trimming removed 7 bases from V and 3 bases from J; junction bases left unmatched: 11. The CDR3 bases are TGTGCCAGCACTAAGGAGGGCGGGACTAGCGGGAAAGAGACCCAGTACTTC. It codes for CASTKEGGTSGKETQYF.

This clonotype is a singleton in its sample. The chain is built from TRBV19 and TRBJ2-1; D not certain. CDR1 LNHDA and CDR2 SQIVND come from the germline V gene (reference sequence). V was cut by 4 bases and J by 8 bases, with 9 bases left in between. The CDR3 is made up of 12 amino acids. The CDR3 DNA reads as TGTGCCAGTAGTAGAGCAGGACATGAGCAGTTCTTC. Protein: CASSRAGHEQFF.

This chain joins TRBV13 and TRBJ1-1, with D perhaps TRBD1 (6 bases). The germline gives CDR1 PRHDT, CDR2 FYEKMQ (reference sequence). V was trimmed by 3 bases and J by 1 base, leaving 9 bases between them. CDR3 length: 14 amino acids. The CDR3 loop is CASSFGQKNTEAFF. Written as DNA, the CDR3 is TGTGCCAGCAGCTTCGGACAGAAGAACACTGAAGCTTTCTTT.

This clonotype occurred many times. V is TRBV6-5 and J is TRBJ2-3; no definite D call. The CDR3 is made up of 12 amino acids. V shed 6 bases and J shed 0 bases, with 4 bases lying between them. Germline CDR1 is MNHEY and CDR2 is SVGAGI. For the CDR3, the DNA is TGTGCCAGCAGCTCTAGCACAGATACGCAGTATTTT. Protein sequence: CASSSSTDTQYF.

This clonotype was counted only a few times. The chain uses TRBV6-1 and TRBJ2-6; D is perhaps TRBD1 (5 bases). The CDR3 is made up of 17 amino acids. The germline V gene encodes CDR1 MNHNS and CDR2 SASEGT. The germline V and J ends were trimmed by 5 bases and 0 bases, with 14 bases remaining between them. CDR3 protein: CASSPRTPSSGANVLTF. In DNA, the CDR3 is TGTGCCAGCAGTCCAAGGACACCAAGCTCTGGGGCCAACGTCCTGACTTTC.